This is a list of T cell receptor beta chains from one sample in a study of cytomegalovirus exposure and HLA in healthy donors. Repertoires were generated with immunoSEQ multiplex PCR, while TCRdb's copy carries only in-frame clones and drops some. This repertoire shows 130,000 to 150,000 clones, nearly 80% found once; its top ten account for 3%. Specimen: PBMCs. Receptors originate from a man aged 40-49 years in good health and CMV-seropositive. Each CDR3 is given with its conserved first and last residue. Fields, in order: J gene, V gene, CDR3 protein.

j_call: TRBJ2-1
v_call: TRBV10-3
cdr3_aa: CAISPSGVAGLGMGEQFF

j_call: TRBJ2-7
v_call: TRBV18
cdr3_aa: CASSAISGTPYEQYF

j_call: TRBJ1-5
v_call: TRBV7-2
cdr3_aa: CASSSNTGNNQPQHF

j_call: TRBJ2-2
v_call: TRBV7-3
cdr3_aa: CASSSPSGPNTGELFF

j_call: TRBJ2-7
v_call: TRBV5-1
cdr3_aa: CASSPLGAREQYF

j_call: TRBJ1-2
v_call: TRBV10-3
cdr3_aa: CATWTGEIYGYTF

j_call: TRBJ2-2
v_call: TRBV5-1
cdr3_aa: CASSGYRGGLNTGELFF

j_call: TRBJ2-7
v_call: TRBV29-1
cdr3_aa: CSVEDRQGTYEQYF

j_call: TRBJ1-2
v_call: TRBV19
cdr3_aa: CASRRTGAPNYGYTF

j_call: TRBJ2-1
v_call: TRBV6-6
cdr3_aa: CASKQSSYNEQFF

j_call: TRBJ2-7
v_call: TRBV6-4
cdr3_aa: CASRSPSGSPYEQYF

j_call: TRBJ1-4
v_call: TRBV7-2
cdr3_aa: CASSTRSTATNEKLFF

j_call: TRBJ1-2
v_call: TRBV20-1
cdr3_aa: CSARSSLRYTF

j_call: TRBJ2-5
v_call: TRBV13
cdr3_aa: CASSLRTSGRGGETQYF

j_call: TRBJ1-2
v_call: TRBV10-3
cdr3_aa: CAISEALNRGDGYTF